The 10 T cell receptor beta chains below come from one sample, sequenced in a study of beta chain features in type 1 diabetes. Isolated RNA was reverse transcribed in full, so expressed TCRB transcripts were sequenced. The method was immunoSEQ multiplex PCR; TCRdb's version includes in-frame clones alone and lacks a portion of them. The data contain around 15,000 clones, over 45% of them singletons. The sample was stem cell memory CD4+ T cells from blood. Receptors originate from a woman between 18 and 29 years old in good health.

This clone showed up just a few times. CDR3 loop: CASSPGGGHYEQYF. Written as DNA, the CDR3 is TGTGCCAGCAGTCCGGGGGGCGGACACTACGAGCAGTACTTC. The chain employs TRBV6-5 and TRBJ2-7, with a possible D match to TRBD2 (7 bases). This CDR3 comprises 14 residues. The V end lost 5 bases, the J end lost 3 bases, and 14 bases lay between the germline ends. Germline V gene data show CDR1 as MNHEY and CDR2 as SVGAGI.

This clone occurred a few times. J is TRBJ2-1 and V is TRBV27, with D possibly being TRBD1 (8 bases). Germline lookup yields CDR1 MNHEY and CDR2 SMNVEV (reference sequence). Trimming pared 6 bases from V and 5 bases from J, leaving 20 bases between. The CDR3 totals 16 residues. CDR3 in DNA: TGTGCCAGCAGCCATCGGGGGGACAGGAGAAACAATGAGCAGTTCTTC. Translating it yields CASSHRGDRRNNEQFF.

A few counts support this clone. The chain uses TRBV5-6 and TRBJ2-3; D possibly corresponds to TRBD2 (6 bases). This CDR3 is 14 amino acids long. V was trimmed by 6 bases and J by 0 bases, leaving 11 bases between them. Germline V gene lookup returns CDR1 SGHDT and CDR2 YYEEEE. CDR3 nucleotide sequence: TGTGCCAGCATCCTTAGCGGCAGCACAGATACGCAGTATTTT. Translated: CASILSGSTDTQYF.

V is TRBV5-1 and J is TRBJ1-1, with 10 bases fitting TRBD1. After removal of 0 bases from V and 0 bases from J, the junction contained 2 bases not matched to a gene. Germline values: CDR1 SGHRS, CDR2 YFSETQ. CDR3 size: 16 residues. CDR3 amino acids: CASSLGTGGMNTEAFF. In DNA, the CDR3 is TGCGCCAGCAGCTTGGGGACAGGGGGAATGAACACTGAAGCTTTCTTT.

This clone was seen a few times. The V call is TRBV6-6, the J call TRBJ2-1; TRBD1 matches 7 bases. V shed 8 bases and J 7 bases; nucleotides not matched to a gene: 5. This CDR3 region has 12 residues. CDR1 is MNHNY and CDR2 is SVGAGI in the germline V gene (reference sequence). The CDR3 is CASLYRGNEQFF. The CDR3 DNA is TGTGCCAGCCTATACAGGGGAAATGAGCAGTTCTTC.

This chain connects TRBV6-5 to TRBJ1-2; no reliable D call. The length of the CDR3 is 15 residues. Germline V gives CDR1 MNHEY, CDR2 SVGAGI. Trimming shortened V by 6 bases and J by 4 bases, and 18 bases separated the two germline ends. The CDR3 DNA reads as TGTGCCAGCAGAACCCGAATCTCTGGCCCCTATGGCTACACCTTC. Its protein is CASRTRISGPYGYTF.

This clone was seen once. CDR3 sequence reads: CASSAGQGRETQYF. CDR3 nucleotide sequence: TGTGCCAGCAGCGCCGGACAGGGCCGAGAGACCCAGTACTTC. V usage is TRBV4-2 and J usage is TRBJ2-5, with TRBD1 identical over 8 bases. This CDR3 comprises 14 residues. Germline loops: CDR1 LGHNA, CDR2 YNFKEQ. V shed 5 bases and J 4 bases; nucleotides not matched to a gene: 6.

The gene calls are TRBV5-4 and TRBJ2-1; 12 nucleotides agree with TRBD2. Germline-derived CDR1 and CDR2 are SGHNT and YYREEE (reference sequence). This CDR3 is built from 15 residues. Trimming cost V 0 bases and J 9 bases; bases outside gene matches: 4. DNA for the CDR3: TGTGCCAGCAGCTTGGCTAGCGGGAGGGAAAGTGAGCAGTTCTTC. Its translation is CASSLASGRESEQFF. Filled out from reference TRBV5-4 and TRBJ2-1, the complete variable domain reads ETGVTQSPTHLIKTRGQQVTLRCSSQSGHNTVSWYQQALGQGPQFIFQYYREEENGRGNFPPRFSGLQFPNYSSELNVNALELDDSALYLCASSLASGRESEQFFGPGTRLTVL.

This chain links TRBV23-1 with TRBJ1-3; D gene unclear. TRBV23-1 is an ORF, with its function uncertain. The length of the CDR3 is 17 residues. V lost 0 bases and J lost 0, with 12 bases in between. The CDR3 is CASSQSSRSGSGNTIYF. CDR3 nucleotides: TGCGCCAGCAGTCAATCAAGTCGGTCGGGCTCTGGAAACACCATATATTTT.

This chain joins TRBV12-5 and TRBJ2-7; 9 positions match TRBD2. Germline CDR1 LGHNT, CDR2 FRNRAP. The CDR3 runs to 17 residues. V dropped 0 bases and J dropped 9; count of bases not matched to a gene: 15. In DNA form, the CDR3 reads TGTGCTAGTGGTTTGGTACTGGAGCGGGAGGTCCGCTTTGCGCAGTACTTC. It is translated as CASGLVLEREVRFAQYF.